A single sample gave rise to the 9 T cell receptor beta chains below, sequenced in a study of T cell responses to AZD1222 COVID-19 vaccine. The data were produced by immunoSEQ multiplex PCR, yet TCRdb's version contains in-frame clones alone and is incomplete. Of tens of thousands of clones in the sample, 88% are singletons; the top ten hold around 21%. The source material was peripheral blood, sampled on day 0 of AZD1222 vaccination. The receptors shown here come from an adult in good health.

This chain uses TRBV4-1 with TRBJ1-4, with D maybe TRBD1 (6 bases). V was trimmed by 5 bases and J by 3 bases, leaving 10 bases between them. The CDR3 runs 14 residues. Germline V lookup: CDR1 MGHRA, CDR2 YSYEKL. This CDR3 is CASSSGAANEKLFF. Written as DNA, the CDR3 is TGCGCCAGCAGCTCAGGGGCGGCTAATGAAAAACTGTTTTTT.

This chain connects TRBV6-5 to TRBJ1-1; TRBD1 is a possible D gene (6 bases). Trimming shortened V by 4 bases and J by 11 bases, and 17 bases separated the two germline ends. Germline V gives CDR1 MNHEY, CDR2 SVGAGI. This CDR3 has 13 amino acids. The CDR3 loop reads CASSFGQHQLAFF. The CDR3 region has the DNA TGTGCCAGCAGTTTCGGACAGCACCAACTGGCTTTCTTT.

A remark on this clone: The junction does not match germline at one end; this may be a read error. V usage is TRBV14 and J usage is TRBJ2-7, with D tentatively TRBD2 (6 bases). CDR3 size: 11 residues. Germline V gene lookup returns CDR1 SGHDN and CDR2 FVKESK. CDR3 loop: CASSQEGGPSF. CDR3 nucleotide sequence: TGTGCCAGCAGCCAAGAGGGGGGTCCCAGCTTC.

This rearrangement joins TRBV19 to TRBJ2-4; possible D gene TRBD1, 6 bases. V was pared by 5 bases and J by 5 bases, with 16 bases between. CDR1 and CDR2 from the germline V gene are LNHDA and SQIVND (reference sequence). The length of the CDR3 is 15 residues. CDR3 in DNA: TGTGCCAGTAGTCTACAGCAGGGGTATGAAAACATTCAGTACTTC. Translation: CASSLQQGYENIQYF.

This chain uses TRBV3-1 (or the pseudogene TRBV3-2) with TRBJ1-1, with TRBD1 as a possible D gene (6 bases). CDR3 length equals 12 residues. V was shortened by 3 bases and J by 7 bases, with 9 bases between the two germline ends. Germline CDR1 LGHDT, CDR2 YNNKEL (reference sequence). The CDR3 region has the DNA TGTGCCAGCAGCCAGAACAGGGTTGAAGCTTTCTTT. Translating gives CASSQNRVEAFF.

V and J are TRBV27 and TRBJ1-6; no reliable D call. Deletions cut 5 bases from V and 4 bases from J, with 6 bases between. Germline CDR1 is MNHEY and CDR2 is SMNVEV (reference sequence). The CDR3 sequence is 13 residues long. The chain's CDR3 is CASSGLYNSPLHF. In DNA form, the CDR3 reads TGTGCCAGCAGTGGACTATATAATTCACCCCTCCACTTT.

The chain is built from TRBV6-5 and TRBJ2-7; TRBD1 might be the D (5 bases). V was pared by 8 bases and J by 0 bases, with 11 bases between. This CDR3 spans 13 amino acids. Germline V gene sequence: CDR1 MNHEY, CDR2 SVGAGI. The CDR3 coding sequence is TGTGCCAGCTACAGGAGCTCCTCCTACGAGCAGTACTTC. Its translation is CASYRSSSYEQYF.

The J gene is TRBJ1-5, the V gene TRBV6-1; unclear D gene. Trimming removed 3 bases at V and 1 base at J, with 1 base between. Germline assignment: CDR1 MNHNS and CDR2 SASEGT. The CDR3 has 12 amino acids. The CDR3, as DNA: TGTGCCAGCAGTGAGAGCAATCAGCCCCAGCATTTT. This codes for CASSESNQPQHF.

J is TRBJ1-1 and V is TRBV5-4; D is undetermined. V gave up 3 bases and J gave up 4 bases, with 7 bases separating them. CDR3 size: 12 residues. Per the germline V gene, CDR1 is SGHNT and CDR2 is YYREEE (reference sequence). The CDR3 coding sequence is TGTGCCAGCAGCTGGATCGGCACTGAAGCTTTCTTT. It specifies CASSWIGTEAFF.